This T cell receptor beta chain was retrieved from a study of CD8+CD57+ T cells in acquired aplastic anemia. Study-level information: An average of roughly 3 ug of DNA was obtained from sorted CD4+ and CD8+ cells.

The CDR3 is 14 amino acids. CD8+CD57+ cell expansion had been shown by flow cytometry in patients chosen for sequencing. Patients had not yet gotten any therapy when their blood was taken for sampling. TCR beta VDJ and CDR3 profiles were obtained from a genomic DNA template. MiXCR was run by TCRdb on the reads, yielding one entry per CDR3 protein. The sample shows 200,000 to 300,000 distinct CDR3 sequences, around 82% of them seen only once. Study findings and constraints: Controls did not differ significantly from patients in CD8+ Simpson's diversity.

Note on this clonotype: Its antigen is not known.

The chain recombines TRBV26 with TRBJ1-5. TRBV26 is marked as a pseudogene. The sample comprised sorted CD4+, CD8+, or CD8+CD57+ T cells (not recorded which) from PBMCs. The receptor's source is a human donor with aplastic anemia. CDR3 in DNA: TGTGCCAGCAGTAGACCCTATAGCAATCAGCCCCAGCATTTT. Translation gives CASSRPYSNQPQHF.